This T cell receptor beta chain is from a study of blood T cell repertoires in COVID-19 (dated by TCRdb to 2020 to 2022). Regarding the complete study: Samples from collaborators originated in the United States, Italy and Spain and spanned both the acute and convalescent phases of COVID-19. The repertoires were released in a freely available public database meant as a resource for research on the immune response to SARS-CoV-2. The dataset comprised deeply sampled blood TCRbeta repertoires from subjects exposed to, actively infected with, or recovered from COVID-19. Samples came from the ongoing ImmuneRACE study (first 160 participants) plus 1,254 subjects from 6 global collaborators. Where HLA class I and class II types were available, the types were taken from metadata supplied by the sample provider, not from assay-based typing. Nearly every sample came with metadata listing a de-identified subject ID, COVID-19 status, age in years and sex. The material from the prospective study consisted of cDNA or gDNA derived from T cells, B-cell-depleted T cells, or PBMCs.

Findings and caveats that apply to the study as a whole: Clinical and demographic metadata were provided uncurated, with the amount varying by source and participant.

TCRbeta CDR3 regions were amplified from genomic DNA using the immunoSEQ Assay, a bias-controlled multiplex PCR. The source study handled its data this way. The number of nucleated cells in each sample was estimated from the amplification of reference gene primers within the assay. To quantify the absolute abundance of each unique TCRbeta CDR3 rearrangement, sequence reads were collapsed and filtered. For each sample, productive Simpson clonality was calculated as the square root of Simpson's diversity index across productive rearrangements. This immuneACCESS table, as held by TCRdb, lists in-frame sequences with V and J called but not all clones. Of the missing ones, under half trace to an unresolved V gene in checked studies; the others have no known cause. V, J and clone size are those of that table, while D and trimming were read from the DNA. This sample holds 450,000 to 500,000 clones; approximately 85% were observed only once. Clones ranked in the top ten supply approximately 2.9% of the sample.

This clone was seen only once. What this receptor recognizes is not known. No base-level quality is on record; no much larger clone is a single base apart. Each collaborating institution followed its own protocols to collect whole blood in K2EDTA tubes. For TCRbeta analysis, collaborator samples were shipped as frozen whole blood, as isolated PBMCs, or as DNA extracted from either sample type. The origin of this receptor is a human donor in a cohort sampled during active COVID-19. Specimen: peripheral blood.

Here the CDR3 is given as CASSVQQGNTEAFF. The bases are TGTGCCAGCAGCGTCCAACAGGGGAACACTGAAGCTTTCTTT. This chain joins TRBV9 to TRBJ1-1; tentative D gene TRBD1, with 6 bases matching. In the germline V gene, CDR1 corresponds to SGDLS and CDR2 to YYNGEE. CDR3 length: 14 amino acids, cysteine to phenylalanine. The DNA shown is the 42-base CDR3, in frame from base 1. V is pared back by 2 bases and J by 1 base, with 9 bases lying between the germline termini.